The clone carrying this T cell receptor (beta chain) was seen once. Its cognate antigen is unknown. The immunoSEQ assay was version 4, run in survey mode. Measured with immunoSEQ multiplex PCR; TCRdb has only the in-frame clones, and not every one. The sample shows roughly 25,000 clones, 74% of them seen only once. An overlapping HIV-1 Gag peptide pool stimulated these cells at roughly 0.97 ug/peptide/mL. Sorting selected CD4+ T cells upregulating both CD40 ligand and CD69. For around 20 hours, CD8-depleted PBMCs received anti-CD28/CD49d costimulation, a CD40-blocking antibody and enfuvirtide. The data derive from a study of persistence of HIV-infected CD4 T cells. General observations from the study: TCR oligoclonality correlated with proviral oligoclonality in the same sorted populations. Degenerate expanded CDR3beta sequences were enriched among CMV- and Gag-responding cells.

V lost 5 bases and J lost 1; bases outside the gene matches: 7. In germline, CDR1 is MNHEY, CDR2 SMNVEV (reference sequence). This CDR3 has 15 residues. This receptor was taken from an adult man with HIV who was CMV-seropositive. The J gene is TRBJ1-1, the V gene TRBV27; TRBD1 agrees at 7 bases. The sequenced sample was CD4+ T cells sorted from PBMCs after roughly 17-hour stimulation, obtained from a patient who received antiretroviral therapy. This CDR3 is CASSHRGVRNTEAFF. The CDR3 DNA reads TGTGCCAGCAGTCACAGGGGAGTACGGAACACTGAAGCTTTCTTT.